This TCR beta chain was recovered during a study of spatial heterogeneity in lung cancer. Study at large: Sequences of the beta chain were consistently detected in greater numbers than alpha-chain sequences. On average, each unique TCR and UMI combination appeared more than ten times in raw reads.

The time point denotes: sample taken at primary tumor resection. The input material, whole RNA from tumor, nontumor lung or frozen PBMC, was sequenced unsorted. This clonotype is termed medium-sized. The target antigen is unknown. Every molecule of TCR cDNA had its own unique molecular identifier. TCRdb itself ran the 5' RACE reads through MiXCR, one entry per CDR3 protein. The sample comprises roughly 1,700 distinct CDR3 sequences, roughly 19% of which are singletons, and 45% to 50% rests with the top ten. Between the trimmed V and J ends, which lost 5 bases and 1 base, there was a span of 8 bases. The CDR3 contains 13 residues. Germline V CDR1 and CDR2: WNHNN, SYGVQD (reference sequence). Regarding the study as a whole: In blood, ubiquitous expanded tumor TCRs appeared more at resection than follow-up.

The sample in question was PBMCs, obtained at surgery. The TCR sequence derives from a male donor with early-stage non-small cell lung cancer. The J gene is TRBJ1-1, the V gene TRBV10-1; D gene unclear. The CDR3 nucleotides read TGCGCCAGCAGTTTTAGTTCGAACACTGAAGCTTTCTTT. This gives the protein CASSFSSNTEAFF.